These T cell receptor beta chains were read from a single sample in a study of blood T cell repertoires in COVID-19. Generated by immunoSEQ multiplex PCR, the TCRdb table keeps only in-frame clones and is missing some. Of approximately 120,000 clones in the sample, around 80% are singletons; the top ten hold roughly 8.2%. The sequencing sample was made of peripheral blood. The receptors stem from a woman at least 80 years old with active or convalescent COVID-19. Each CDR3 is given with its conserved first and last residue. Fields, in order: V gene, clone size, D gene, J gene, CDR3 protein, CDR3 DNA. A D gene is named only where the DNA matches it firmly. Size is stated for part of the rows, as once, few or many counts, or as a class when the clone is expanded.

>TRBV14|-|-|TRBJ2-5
CASSQVQKETQYF
TGTGCCAGCAGCCAAGTTCAGAAAGAGACCCAGTACTTC
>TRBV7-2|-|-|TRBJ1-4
CASSLDRDTTNEKLFF
TGTGCCAGCAGCTTAGACAGGGATACAACTAATGAAAAACTGTTTTTT
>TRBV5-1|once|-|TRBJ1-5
CASSLEGRGQPQHF
TGCGCCAGCAGCTTGGAGGGCCGGGGTCAGCCCCAGCATTTT
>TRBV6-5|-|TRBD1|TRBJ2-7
CATQAGGQGAGEQYF
TGTGCCACCCAAGCGGGCGGACAGGGGGCCGGGGAGCAGTACTTC
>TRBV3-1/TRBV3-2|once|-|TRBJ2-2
CASSQDGVRTGELFF
TGTGCCAGCAGCCAAGACGGGGTACGGACCGGGGAGCTGTTTTTT
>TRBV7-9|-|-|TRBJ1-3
CASSLVQDPGNTIYF
TGTGCCAGCAGCTTAGTACAGGATCCTGGAAACACCATATATTTT
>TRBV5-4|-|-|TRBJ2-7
CASSMTGPIVHEQYF
TGTGCCAGCAGCATGACAGGCCCGATAGTCCACGAGCAGTACTTC
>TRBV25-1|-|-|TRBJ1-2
CASSESWRGYTF
TGTGCCAGCAGTGAATCGTGGAGGGGCTACACCTTC
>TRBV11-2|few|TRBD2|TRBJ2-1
CATTALREGEQFF
TGTGCCACCACAGCTTTACGGGAGGGGGAGCAGTTCTTC
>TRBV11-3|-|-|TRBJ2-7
CASSLRGRGEQYF
TGTGCCAGCAGCTTACGGGGCCGGGGGGAGCAGTACTTC
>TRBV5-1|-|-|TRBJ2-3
CASSPRTISEDTQYF
TGCGCCAGCAGCCCCCGGACTATTTCCGAAGATACGCAGTATTTT
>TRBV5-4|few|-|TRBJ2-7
CASSFQERYEQYF
TGTGCCAGCAGCTTTCAGGAACGATACGAGCAGTACTTC
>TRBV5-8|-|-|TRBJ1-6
CAGSEPGGYNSPLHF
TGTGCCGGCAGCGAGCCAGGTGGCTATAATTCACCCCTCCACTTT
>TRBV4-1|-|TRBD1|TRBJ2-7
CASRPGQGASEQYF
TGCGCCAGCAGACCCGGACAGGGGGCTAGCGAGCAGTACTTC
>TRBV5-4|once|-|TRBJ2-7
CASSRTGTYEQYF
TGTGCCAGCAGCCGTACAGGGACCTACGAGCAGTACTTC
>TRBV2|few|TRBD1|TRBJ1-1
CASILTGGSSNTEAFF
TGTGCCAGCATCCTAACAGGGGGCTCTTCGAACACTGAAGCTTTCTTT
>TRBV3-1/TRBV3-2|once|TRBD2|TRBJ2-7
CASSQGRAGVLNEQYF
TGTGCCAGCAGCCAGGGGCGAGCGGGAGTCTTGAACGAGCAGTACTTC
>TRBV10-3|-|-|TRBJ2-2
CAISEGPGNTGELFF
TGTGCCATCAGTGAGGGGCCCGGGAACACCGGGGAGCTGTTTTTT
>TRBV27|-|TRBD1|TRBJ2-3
CASSRQGASTDTQYF
TGTGCCAGCAGCCGACAGGGGGCGAGCACAGATACGCAGTATTTT
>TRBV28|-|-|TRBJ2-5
CASSRLVGETQYF
TGTGCCAGCAGCCGACTAGTTGGCGAGACCCAGTACTTC
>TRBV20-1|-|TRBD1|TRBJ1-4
CSASNRDRGREKLFF
TGCAGTGCTAGTAACCGGGACAGGGGGAGGGAAAAACTGTTTTTT
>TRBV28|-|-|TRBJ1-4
CASRGVRGANEKLFF
TGTGCCAGCAGAGGGGTGCGGGGGGCTAATGAAAAACTGTTTTTT
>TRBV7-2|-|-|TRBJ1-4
CASSLLSGATNEKLFF
TGTGCCAGCAGCTTACTATCAGGGGCAACTAATGAAAAACTGTTTTTT
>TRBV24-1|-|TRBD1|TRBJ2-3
CATSEHPGQGSYF
TGTGCCACCAGTGAGCACCCGGGACAGGGGTCGTATTTT
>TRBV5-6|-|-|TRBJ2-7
CASSSQGSYEQYF
TGTGCCAGCAGCTCGCAGGGGTCATACGAGCAGTACTTC
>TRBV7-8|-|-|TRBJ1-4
CASSLEGWGGELFF
TGTGCCAGCAGCTTAGAGGGTTGGGGGGGGGAACTGTTTTTT
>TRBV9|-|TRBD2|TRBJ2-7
CASSVAGGTYEQYF
TGTGCCAGCAGCGTAGCGGGAGGGACCTACGAGCAGTACTTC
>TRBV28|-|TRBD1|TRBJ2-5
CASNKGQGQETQYF
TGTGCCAGCAACAAAGGACAGGGGCAAGAGACCCAGTACTTC
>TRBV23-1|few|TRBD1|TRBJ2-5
CASSLGRGSQETQYF
TGCGCCAGCAGTCTTGGCAGGGGGTCCCAAGAGACCCAGTACTTC
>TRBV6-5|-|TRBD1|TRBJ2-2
CAVHRGENTGELFF
TGTGCCGTACACAGGGGGGAGAACACCGGGGAGCTGTTTTTT
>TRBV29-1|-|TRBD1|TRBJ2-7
CSVAPGQGYEQYF
TGCAGCGTCGCTCCGGGACAGGGGTACGAGCAGTACTTC
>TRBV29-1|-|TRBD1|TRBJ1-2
CSVEPTGDGGYTF
TGCAGCGTTGAACCGACAGGGGACGGGGGCTACACCTTC
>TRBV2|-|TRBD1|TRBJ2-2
CASSGTGAGELFF
TGTGCCAGCAGTGGGACAGGGGCCGGGGAGCTGTTTTTT
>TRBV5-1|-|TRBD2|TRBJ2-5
CASSLGGTSGWQTQYF
TGCGCCAGCAGCTTGGGCGGGACTAGCGGGTGGCAGACCCAGTACTTC
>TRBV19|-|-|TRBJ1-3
CASSMRTDSGNTIYF
TGTGCCAGTAGTATGAGGACTGACTCTGGAAACACCATATATTTT
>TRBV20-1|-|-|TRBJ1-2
CSASFRQGLDYGYTF
TGCAGTGCTAGTTTTCGCCAGGGGCTTGACTATGGCTACACCTTC
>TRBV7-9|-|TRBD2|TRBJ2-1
CASSLERGHNEQFF
TGTGCCAGCAGCTTAGAGCGGGGCCACAATGAGCAGTTCTTC
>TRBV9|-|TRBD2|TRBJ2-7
CASSVGGTSFYEQYF
TGTGCCAGCAGCGTAGGCGGGACTAGCTTTTACGAGCAGTACTTC
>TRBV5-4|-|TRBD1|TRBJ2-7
CASSLGGQGGSYEQYF
TGTGCCAGCAGCCTGGGGGGACAGGGGGGATCCTACGAGCAGTACTTC
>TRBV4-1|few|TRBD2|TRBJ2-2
CASSQPGLAGGPQNTGELFF
TGCGCCAGCAGCCAGCCGGGACTAGCGGGAGGGCCCCAGAACACCGGGGAGCTGTTTTTT
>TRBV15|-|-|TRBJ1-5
CATSRDVSLGQPQHF
TGTGCCACCAGCAGAGATGTGTCCCTCGGTCAGCCCCAGCATTTT